These 25 T cell receptor beta chains were sequenced from one sample in a study of blood T cell repertoires in COVID-19 (dated by TCRdb to the early 2020s). The library was built by means of the immunoSEQ multiplex PCR assay. TCRdb stores this immuneACCESS table with in-frame sequences only. Part of the clones is absent; in the studies checked, under half of the shortfall reflects unresolved V genes, and no reason is known for the rest. The sample table shows about 670,000 clones, and about 87% are seen once. Clones ranked in the top ten supply over 0.2% of the sample. Source material: peripheral blood. The receptors were sampled from a woman aged 18 to 35 with acute or convalescent COVID-19.

This clone was counted a single time. The V and J genes are TRBV6-5 and TRBJ2-7; D is perhaps TRBD2 (5 bases). With 4 bases removed from V and 2 bases from J, the gap between germline ends came to 9 bases. CDR1 MNHEY and CDR2 SVGAGI come from the germline V gene. This CDR3 spans 13 amino acids. The CDR3 DNA reads as TGTGCCAGCAGTTCTCCGGGGACCTACGAGCAGTACTTC. This encodes CASSSPGTYEQYF.

Details on this clone: At the DNA level, this CDR3 is encoded by other sequences in the same sample as well. The V call is TRBV11-2, the J call TRBJ2-7; weak D call: TRBD1 (6 bases). Germline V gives CDR1 SGHAT, CDR2 FQNNGV. V gave up 7 bases and J gave up 4 bases, with 23 bases separating them. The CDR3 loop spans 16 amino acids. The CDR3: CASTSSVLGQGYEQYF. The CDR3 DNA reads as TGTGCCAGCACCTCCTCGGTATTGGGACAAGGTTACGAGCAGTACTTC.

This clone came up once. This chain uses TRBV9 with TRBJ2-5; 7 bases map to TRBD2. V was clipped by 7 bases and J by 3 bases; unmatched bases: 6. Germline V gene data show CDR1 as SGDLS and CDR2 as YYNGEE. CDR3 length equals 13 residues. The CDR3 loop is CASARRGEETQYF. Here the CDR3 DNA reads TGTGCCAGCGCGCGTCGGGGGGAAGAGACCCAGTACTTC.

This clone has only a few counts. The rearrangement joins TRBV7-9 to TRBJ1-6; 11 bases align to TRBD1. CDR1 is SEHNR and CDR2 is FQNEAQ in the germline V gene (reference sequence). V shed 3 bases, J shed 5 bases, and the junction held 3 bases outside the gene matches. The CDR3 length is 16 residues. In nucleotides, the CDR3 is TGTGCCAGCAGCTTCTGGACAGGGGGCGATAATTCACCCCTCCACTTT. It specifies CASSFWTGGDNSPLHF.

This rearrangement joins TRBV7-2 to TRBJ2-3, with 15 bases fitting TRBD2. The V gene's germline CDR1 is SGHTA and CDR2 FQGNSA. Trimming took 4 bases from V and 1 from J; bases not matched to a gene: 6. This CDR3 comprises 18 residues. The CDR3 coding sequence is TGTGCCAGCAGCTCCGGACTAGCGGGGGGGCGGGGCACAGATACGCAGTATTTT. Translated: CASSSGLAGGRGTDTQYF.

The gene calls are TRBV30 and TRBJ1-6, with TRBD1 matching over 7 bases. Germline CDR1 reads GTSNPN; CDR2 reads SVGIG (reference sequence). V trimming: 4 bases; J trimming: 11 bases; junction bases outside the gene matches: 8. The CDR3 runs 13 residues. The CDR3 loop reads CAWNNEGATPLHF. The CDR3 nucleotides read TGTGCCTGGAATAACGAGGGGGCAACACCCCTCCACTTT. The full variable domain, its missing parts supplied by reference TRBV30 and TRBJ1-6, is SQTIHQWPATLVQPVGSPLSLECTVEGTSNPNLYWYRQAAGRGLQLLFYSVGIGQISSEVPQNLSASRPQDRQFILSSKKLLLSDSGFYLCAWNNEGATPLHFGNGTRLTVT.

This clone was seen once. The chain joins TRBV2 to TRBJ1-4; 7 bases align to TRBD1. CDR1 and CDR2 from the germline V gene are SNHLY and FYNNEI. This CDR3 is 13 amino acids long. V gave up 7 bases and J gave up 7 bases; unmatched junction bases: 6. CDR3 protein: CASKRAGGEKLFF. DNA for the CDR3: TGTGCCAGCAAGCGGGCAGGGGGTGAAAAACTGTTTTTT.

The V and J genes are TRBV9 and TRBJ1-4, with D maybe TRBD1 (5 bases). CDR3 length equals 14 residues. Trimming removed 3 bases at V and 7 bases at J, with 13 bases between. From germline, CDR1 is SGDLS and CDR2 YYNGEE. The CDR3 bases are TGTGCCAGCAGCGCCGGGAGTGGGGGTGAAAAACTGTTTTTT. It encodes CASSAGSGGEKLFF. The full variable domain, in which reference TRBV9 and TRBJ1-4 provide the parts outside the CDR3, is DSGVTQTPKHLITATGQRVTLRCSPRSGDLSVYWYQQSLDQGLQFLIQYYNGEERAKGNILERFSAQQFPDLHSELNLSSLELGDSALYFCASSAGSGGEKLFFGSGTQLSVL.

The chain links TRBV18 to TRBJ2-7, with D unresolved. The V gene lost 6 bases and the J gene lost 6 bases, with 6 bases spanning the gap. Germline assignment: CDR1 KGHSH and CDR2 LQKENI. CDR3 size: 10 residues. CDR3 loop: CASSPIEQYF. The DNA of the CDR3 is TGTGCCAGCTCTCCCATCGAGCAGTACTTC.

The chain combines TRBV19 with TRBJ2-6; D is perhaps TRBD2 (6 bases). The CDR3 contains 12 residues. Germline assignment: CDR1 LNHDA and CDR2 SQIVND (reference sequence). V shed 11 bases and J shed 1 base, with 6 bases lying between them. This CDR3 is CAGGSGANVLTF. As DNA, the CDR3 is TGTGCCGGAGGGTCTGGGGCCAACGTCCTGACTTTC.

This clone was found once. This sequence joins TRBV9 and TRBJ1-2; TRBD1 matches at 8 bases. The germline V gene has CDR1 SGDLS and CDR2 YYNGEE. The V segment lost 0 bases and the J segment 4 bases; nucleotides outside the gene matches: 5. The CDR3 totals 15 residues. Here the CDR3 reads CASSVALTGVYGYTF. CDR3 bases: TGTGCCAGCAGCGTAGCCCTGACAGGGGTCTATGGCTACACCTTC.

The chain is built from TRBV19 and TRBJ1-2; D is undetermined. Trimming cost V 3 bases and J 0 bases, with 17 bases left between them. The germline V gene has CDR1 LNHDA and CDR2 SQIVND (reference sequence). The CDR3 has 17 residues. CDR3 sequence: CASSIREGLGANYGYTF. CDR3 bases: TGTGCCAGTAGTATTCGGGAAGGGTTGGGAGCTAACTATGGCTACACCTTC.

Comment on this clone: The sample holds other DNA sequences that translate to the same CDR3. This chain links TRBV7-2 with TRBJ2-3, with 7 positions matching TRBD1. CDR1 SGHTA and CDR2 FQGNSA come from the germline V gene. V dropped 2 bases and J dropped 3; count of bases not matched to a gene: 5. The CDR3 covers 15 residues. Written as DNA, the CDR3 is TGTGCCAGCAGCTTATTGGCAGGGGGTACAGATACGCAGTATTTT. Translating it yields CASSLLAGGTDTQYF.

This chain joins TRBV2 and TRBJ1-1, with TRBD1 matching over 9 bases. Germline V lookup: CDR1 SNHLY, CDR2 FYNNEI. CDR3 length equals 15 residues. Trimming at V came to 2 bases and at J to 6 bases, leaving 7 bases not matched to a gene. The CDR3 DNA sequence: TGTGCCAGCAGTGAACGGACAGGGGTTATATCTGAAGCTTTCTTT. Residues: CASSERTGVISEAFF.

The chain carries TRBV28 and TRBJ2-1; D is perhaps TRBD1 (6 bases). The V end was cut by 6 bases, the J end by 3 bases, with 12 bases between. The CDR3 is 14 residues long. Germline V gene lookup returns CDR1 MDHEN and CDR2 SYDVKM. The CDR3 nucleotides are TGTGCCAGCAGAAAAAAGGGGGTCTACAATGAGCAGTTCTTC. It translates to CASRKKGVYNEQFF.

The chain uses TRBV5-1 and TRBJ2-2, with TRBD1 matching 8 bases. The trim removed 0 bases at V and 0 bases at J, leaving 1 base unmatched. The CDR3 length is 16 residues. CDR1 SGHRS and CDR2 YFSETQ come from the germline V gene. The chain's CDR3 is CASSLVTGANTGELFF. The CDR3, as DNA: TGCGCCAGCAGCTTGGTGACAGGGGCGAACACCGGGGAGCTGTTTTTT.

As regards this clone: Other DNA sequences of this sample code for an identical CDR3. V and J are TRBV12-3 or TRBV12-4 and TRBJ1-1; D gene unclear. Between the trimmed V and J ends, which lost 2 bases and 2 bases, there was a span of 6 bases. The CDR3 is 13 residues long. This CDR3 reads CASSLLSNTEAFF. The CDR3 DNA reads as TGTGCCAGCAGTTTACTCAGTAACACTGAAGCTTTCTTT.

The chain couples TRBV4-2 to TRBJ1-5; D unclear. The CDR3 sequence is 16 residues long. CDR1 and CDR2 (germline): LGHNA, YNFKEQ. The germline V and J ends were trimmed by 5 bases and 8 bases, with 22 bases remaining between them. The DNA of the CDR3 is TGTGCCAGCAGCTCCAAGGCGGGTGGGTTGGGTGAGCCCCAGCATTTT. Its protein is CASSSKAGGLGEPQHF.

This chain joins TRBV6-2 or TRBV6-3 and TRBJ1-2, with TRBD1 identical over 7 bases. The CDR3 is made up of 14 amino acids. V shed 5 bases, J shed 0 bases, and the junction held 3 bases outside the gene matches. The germline V gene has CDR1 MNHEY and CDR2 SVGEGT. CDR3 nucleotide sequence: TGTGCCAGCAGTAGGGGGACAGCTAACTATGGCTACACCTTC. This encodes CASSRGTANYGYTF.

The chain employs TRBV3-1 (or the pseudogene TRBV3-2) and TRBJ2-5; 10 bases map to TRBD2. CDR1 LGHDT and CDR2 YNNKEL come from the germline V gene (reference sequence). The CDR3 spans 17 residues. The V and J ends lost 2 bases and 2 bases, in that order; junction bases with no gene match: 8. The CDR3 coding sequence is TGTGCCAGCAGCCAATGGTTAGCGGGAGGCCCACAAGAGACCCAGTACTTC. Its protein is CASSQWLAGGPQETQYF.

The rearrangement joins TRBV19 to TRBJ1-1; D uncertain. This CDR3 is 16 amino acids long. Germline-derived CDR1 and CDR2 are LNHDA and SQIVND (reference sequence). The V and J ends lost 3 bases and 0 bases respectively, with 14 bases between them. CDR3 in DNA: TGTGCCAGTAGTATGGGAGGTCTGGCCCTGAACACTGAAGCTTTCTTT. Its translation: CASSMGGLALNTEAFF.

V gene TRBV5-1 combines with J gene TRBJ2-1, with 8 nucleotides matching TRBD1. Germline CDR1 is SGHRS and CDR2 is YFSETQ. V lost 4 bases to trimming and J lost 6 bases; unmatched junction nucleotides: 3. The CDR3 length is 13 residues. For the CDR3, the DNA is TGCGCCAGCAGCCTGGGACAGGCCAATGAGCAGTTCTTC. This sequence encodes CASSLGQANEQFF.

The rearrangement links TRBV27 to TRBJ2-7, with D possibly being TRBD1 (8 bases). The V gene lost 2 bases and the J gene lost 2 bases, with 13 bases spanning the gap. Germline assignment: CDR1 MNHEY and CDR2 SMNVEV (reference sequence). The CDR3 is made up of 15 amino acids. As DNA, the CDR3 is TGTGCCAGCAGTTTAAGCGGGACAGGCCCCTACGAGCAGTACTTC. Amino acids: CASSLSGTGPYEQYF.

The CDR3 DNA is TGTGCCAGCAGCGTAAGCAGGGTAGTGAACACTGAAGCTTTCTTT. Translating it yields CASSVSRVVNTEAFF. The rearrangement uses TRBV7-3 and TRBJ1-1; D perhaps matches TRBD1 (5 bases). Germline CDR1 and CDR2: SGHTA and FQGTGA. This CDR3 region has 15 residues. V was cut by 5 bases and J by 0 bases, with 13 bases left in between.

The chain combines TRBV18 with TRBJ2-7, with 7 positions matching TRBD1. CDR3 length: 12 amino acids. The germline CDR1 and CDR2 sequences are KGHSH and LQKENI. V trimming: 6 bases; J trimming: 5 bases; junction bases outside the gene matches: 4. The CDR3 loop is CASSQQGHEQYF. The DNA for the CDR3 is TGTGCCAGCTCGCAACAGGGGCACGAGCAGTACTTC.